This T cell receptor beta chain came from a study of response to subunit inactivated influenza vaccine. To note about this clonotype: An end of the junction does not agree with germline; a read error may underlie this.

TCRdb used MiXCR to reprocess the RT-PCR reads, holding one entry per CDR3 protein. Altogether roughly 180,000 distinct CDR3 sequences are present, around a tenth being singletons, with the ten largest covering about 11%. The receptor was derived from a man aged 50 or older who received an inactivated influenza vaccine. Sequenced here: non-naive T cells sorted from PBMCs, sampled on the day of vaccination.

CDR3 in DNA: TGTGCCAGCGGAAGGGAGAGGGATCAGCCCCGGCATTTT. Its protein product is CASGRERDQPRHF. The gene calls are TRBV12-3 or TRBV12-4 and TRBJ1-5, with D uncertain. The CDR3 loop spans 13 amino acids.